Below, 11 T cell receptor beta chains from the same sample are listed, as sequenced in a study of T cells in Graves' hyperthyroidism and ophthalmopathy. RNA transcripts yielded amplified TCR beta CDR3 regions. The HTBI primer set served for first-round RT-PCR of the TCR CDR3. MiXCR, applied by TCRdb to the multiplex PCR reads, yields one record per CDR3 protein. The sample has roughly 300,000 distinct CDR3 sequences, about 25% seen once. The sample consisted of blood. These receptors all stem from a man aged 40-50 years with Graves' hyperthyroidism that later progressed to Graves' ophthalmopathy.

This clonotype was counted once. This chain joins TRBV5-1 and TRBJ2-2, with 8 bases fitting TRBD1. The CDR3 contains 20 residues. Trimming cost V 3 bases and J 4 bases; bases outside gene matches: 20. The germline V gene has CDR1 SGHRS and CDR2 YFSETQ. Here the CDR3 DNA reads TGCGCCAGCAGCTCCAACCCTCGAGTCCGGGACAGGCGGGTCACCGGGGAGCTGTTTTTT. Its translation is CASSSNPRVRDRRVTGELFF. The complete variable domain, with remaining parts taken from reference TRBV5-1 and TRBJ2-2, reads KAGVTQTPRYLIKTRGQQVTLSCSPISGHRSVSWYQQTPGQGLQFLFEYFSETQRNKGNFPGRFSGRQFSNSRSEMNVSTLELGDSALYLCASSSNPRVRDRRVTGELFFGEGSRLTVL.

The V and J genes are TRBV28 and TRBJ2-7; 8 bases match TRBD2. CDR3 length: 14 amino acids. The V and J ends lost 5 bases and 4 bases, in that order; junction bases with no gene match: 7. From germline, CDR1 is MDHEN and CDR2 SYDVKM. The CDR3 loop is CASSVTSGYYEQYF. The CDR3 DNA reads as TGTGCCAGCAGTGTTACTAGCGGATATTACGAGCAGTACTTC.

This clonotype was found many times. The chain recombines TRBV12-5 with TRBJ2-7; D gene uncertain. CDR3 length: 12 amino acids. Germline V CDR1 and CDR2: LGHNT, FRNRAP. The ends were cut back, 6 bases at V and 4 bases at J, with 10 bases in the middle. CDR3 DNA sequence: TGTGCTAGTGGCCTGGCGGCGTACGAGCAGTACTTC. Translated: CASGLAAYEQYF. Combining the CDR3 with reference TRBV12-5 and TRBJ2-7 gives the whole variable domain DARVTQTPRHKVTEMGQEVTMRCQPILGHNTVFWYRQTMMQGLELLAYFRNRAPLDDSGMPKDRFSAEMPDATLATLKIQPSEPRDSAVYFCASGLAAYEQYFGPGTRLTVT.

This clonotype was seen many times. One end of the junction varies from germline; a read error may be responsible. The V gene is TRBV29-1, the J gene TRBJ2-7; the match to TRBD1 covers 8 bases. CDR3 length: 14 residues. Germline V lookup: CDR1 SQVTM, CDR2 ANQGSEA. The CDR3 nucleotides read TGCAGCGTTGTATACGACAGGGGCTCCCACGAGCAGTACTTC. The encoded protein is CSVVYDRGSHEQYF.

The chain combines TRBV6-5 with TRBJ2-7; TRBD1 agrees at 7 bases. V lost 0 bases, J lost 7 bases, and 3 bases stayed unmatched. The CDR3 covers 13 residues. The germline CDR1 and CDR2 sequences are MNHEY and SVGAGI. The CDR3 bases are TGTGCCAGCAGTTACTCAGGGGGCAGGGAGCAGTACTTC. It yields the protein CASSYSGGREQYF.

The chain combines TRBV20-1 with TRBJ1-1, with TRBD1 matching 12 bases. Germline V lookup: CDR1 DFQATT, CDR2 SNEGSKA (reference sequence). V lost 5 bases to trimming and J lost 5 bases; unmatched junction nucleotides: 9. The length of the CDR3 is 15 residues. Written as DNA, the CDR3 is TGCAGTGCTGCAACCCCGGGACAGGGGGCAACTGAAGCTTTCTTT. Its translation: CSAATPGQGATEAFF.

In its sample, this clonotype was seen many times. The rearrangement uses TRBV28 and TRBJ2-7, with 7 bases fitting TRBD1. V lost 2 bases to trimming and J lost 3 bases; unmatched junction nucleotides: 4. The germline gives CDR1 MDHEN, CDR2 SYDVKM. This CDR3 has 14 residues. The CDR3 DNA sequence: TGTGCCAGCAGTTTAGGGACAGTCTTCTACGAGCAGTACTTC. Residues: CASSLGTVFYEQYF.

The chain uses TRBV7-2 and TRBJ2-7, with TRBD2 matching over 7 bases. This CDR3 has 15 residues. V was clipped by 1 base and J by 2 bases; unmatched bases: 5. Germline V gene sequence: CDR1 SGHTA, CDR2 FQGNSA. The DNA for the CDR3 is TGTGCCAGCAGCTTAGGGGGCAGCGGGGCCTACGAGCAGTACTTC. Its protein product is CASSLGGSGAYEQYF.

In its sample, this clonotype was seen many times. CDR3 amino acids: CASSYSWDRVYYEQYF. The CDR3 DNA reads as TGTGCCAGCAGTTACTCGTGGGACAGGGTCTACTACGAGCAGTACTTC. The chain combines TRBV6-5 with TRBJ2-7, with TRBD1 identical over 9 bases. Trimming at V came to 0 bases and at J to 3 bases, leaving 6 bases not matched to a gene. Per the germline V gene, CDR1 is MNHEY and CDR2 is SVGAGI. CDR3 length: 16 residues.

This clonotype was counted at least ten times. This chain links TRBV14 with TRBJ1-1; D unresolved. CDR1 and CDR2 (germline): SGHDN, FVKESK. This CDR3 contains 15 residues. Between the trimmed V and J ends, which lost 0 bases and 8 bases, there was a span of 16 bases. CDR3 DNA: TGTGCCAGCAGCCAAGATCCGGTGGGGATTACAGAAGCTTTCTTT. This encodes CASSQDPVGITEAFF.

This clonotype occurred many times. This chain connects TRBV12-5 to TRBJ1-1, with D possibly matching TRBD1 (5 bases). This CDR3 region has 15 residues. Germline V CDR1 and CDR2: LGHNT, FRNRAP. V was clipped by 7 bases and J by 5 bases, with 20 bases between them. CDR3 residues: CASALGAWEGTEAFF. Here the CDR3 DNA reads TGTGCTAGTGCCCTGGGAGCCTGGGAGGGGACTGAAGCTTTCTTT.